This T cell receptor (beta chain) is drawn from a study of beta chain features in type 1 diabetes. Whole-study context: Examined across all samples were about 99,000,000 sorted cells. Study-wide points: Comparison showed that naive, central memory and Treg TCRB repertoires appeared more similar among patients than among healthy donors. For type 1 diabetes patients, VDJ junctions showed fewer insertions and more deletions. Moderate but significant shortening of TCRB CDR3s was recorded in all four CD4+ subsets from Type 1 diabetes patients.

Each sorted population was over 98% pure. Trimming took 0 bases from V and 8 from J; bases not matched to a gene: 10. In germline, CDR1 is LNHNV, CDR2 YYDKDF (reference sequence). CDR3 size: 17 residues. As concerns this clone: The antigen is unknown.

The study reverse transcribed the entire isolated RNA, so it sequenced expressed TCRB transcripts. Method: immunoSEQ multiplex PCR; TCRdb's copy keeps in-frame clones and lacks some. The data show about 160,000 clones, roughly 10% seen once. This chain joins TRBV15 and TRBJ2-2, with 9 bases lining up with TRBD2. The TCR sequence derives from a woman aged 25 to 45 with type 1 diabetes. Material for sequencing was central memory CD4+ T cells from blood. The CDR3 is CATSRDRGSGRSGELFF. For the CDR3, the DNA is TGTGCCACCAGCAGAGATCGGGGTAGCGGGAGATCTGGGGAGCTGTTTTTT.